Below, one TCR beta chain is given with its context. Its target is unknown. This sample is part of a study of cytomegalovirus exposure and HLA in healthy donors. Broader study findings: An assumption of roughly uniform sequencing depth across donors underlay the presence/absence analyses.

The PCR used 60 Vbeta and 13 Jbeta primers. This table comes from immunoSEQ multiplex PCR, and its TCRdb copy is limited to in-frame clones, with some not included. This sample's table reports roughly 79,000 clones. Donors were ostensibly healthy at sampling, although undocumented immune exposures were probable. Trimming at V came to 2 bases and at J to 10 bases, leaving 11 bases not matched to a gene. The CDR3 is made up of 14 amino acids. Germline assignment: CDR1 SGHTS and CDR2 YDEGEE. The sequencing input was PBMCs. This sequence originates from a man younger than 45 in good health and CMV-seronegative. The rearrangement uses TRBV5-8 and TRBJ1-1; 7 bases agree with TRBD1. CDR3 sequence: CASSFSRGSELAFF. CDR3 nucleotide sequence: TGTGCCAGCAGCTTCTCCAGGGGGAGTGAGTTAGCTTTCTTT.